The next 7 T cell receptor beta chains were all read from a single sample in a study of spatial heterogeneity in lung cancer. TCRdb independently ran MiXCR on the 5' RACE reads; one entry per CDR3 protein. The top ten hold roughly 31% of the sample, which has about 10,000 distinct CDR3 sequences, less than 7% seen once. Time point in this sample: sample taken at primary tumor resection. Sequences were derived from normal lung tissue next to the tumor, sampled at surgery. The receptors come from a male donor with early-stage non-small cell lung cancer.

This clonotype turned up a few times. The V and J genes are TRBV29-1 and TRBJ1-1; D gene ambiguous. V was trimmed by 4 bases and J by 5 bases, leaving 11 bases between them. CDR1 is SQVTM, CDR2 ANQGSEA, per germline. This CDR3 has 12 amino acids. CDR3 in amino acids: CSVALGQTEAFF. The CDR3 DNA is TGCAGCGTTGCCCTCGGTCAAACTGAAGCTTTCTTT.

Turning to this clonotype: A clone one base away is much larger, so this may be a read error. The chain has TRBV6-2 or TRBV6-3 and TRBJ2-1; the D gene is possibly TRBD2 (6 bases). From germline, CDR1 is MNHEY and CDR2 SVGEGT. There are 14 residues in the CDR3. In DNA, the CDR3 is TGTGCCAGCGGTTACCGGGACTGGGGGAATGAGCAGTTCTTC. This codes for CASGYRDWGNEQFF.

In this sample, this clonotype is medium-sized. The chain recombines TRBV29-1 with TRBJ1-2; D remains ambiguous. CDR3 length: 13 residues. Germline V gene sequence: CDR1 SQVTM, CDR2 ANQGSEA. V was clipped by 4 bases and J by 4 bases, with 13 bases between them. The DNA of the CDR3 is TGCAGCGTTGCTGCGGACTCCCTCTATGGCTACACCTTC. Translation: CSVAADSLYGYTF.

Many counts were recorded for this clonotype. The chain recombines TRBV11-2 with TRBJ2-7, with D unclear. Trimming removed 5 bases at V and 6 bases at J, with 14 bases between. Germline V gene lookup returns CDR1 SGHAT and CDR2 FQNNGV. The CDR3 spans 13 residues. CDR3 in amino acids: CASSETGIGEQYF. CDR3 DNA: TGTGCCAGCAGCGAAACCGGTATTGGCGAGCAGTACTTC.

This clonotype was seen many times. The rearrangement joins TRBV9 to TRBJ2-3; D tentatively reads TRBD1 or TRBD2 (7 bases each). Germline V gives CDR1 SGDLS, CDR2 YYNGEE. The V end was cut by 4 bases, the J end by 2 bases, with 14 bases between. This CDR3 region has 15 residues. In DNA form, the CDR3 reads TGTGCCAGCAGCAGGGAGGGGGCCCTCACAGATACGCAGTATTTT. Amino acids: CASSREGALTDTQYF.

This clonotype is termed medium-sized. The chain links TRBV7-3 to TRBJ2-2; no definite D call. CDR3 length: 13 residues. The germline V and J ends were trimmed by 5 bases and 5 bases, with 9 bases remaining between them. Germline values: CDR1 SGHTA, CDR2 FQGTGA. The CDR3 DNA reads as TGTGCCAGCAGCCCCTTAGTAACCGGGGAGCTGTTTTTT. Encoded protein: CASSPLVTGELFF.

This clonotype has at least ten counts. The genes are TRBV6-2 or TRBV6-3 and TRBJ1-5; TRBD1 is a possible D gene (5 bases). CDR3 size: 14 residues. V shed 2 bases and J shed 7 bases, with 12 bases lying between them. CDR1 and CDR2 (germline): MNHEY, SVGEGT. CDR3 loop: CASSYRPAGQPQHF. As DNA, the CDR3 is TGTGCCAGCAGTTACCGTCCGGCAGGGCAGCCCCAGCATTTT.